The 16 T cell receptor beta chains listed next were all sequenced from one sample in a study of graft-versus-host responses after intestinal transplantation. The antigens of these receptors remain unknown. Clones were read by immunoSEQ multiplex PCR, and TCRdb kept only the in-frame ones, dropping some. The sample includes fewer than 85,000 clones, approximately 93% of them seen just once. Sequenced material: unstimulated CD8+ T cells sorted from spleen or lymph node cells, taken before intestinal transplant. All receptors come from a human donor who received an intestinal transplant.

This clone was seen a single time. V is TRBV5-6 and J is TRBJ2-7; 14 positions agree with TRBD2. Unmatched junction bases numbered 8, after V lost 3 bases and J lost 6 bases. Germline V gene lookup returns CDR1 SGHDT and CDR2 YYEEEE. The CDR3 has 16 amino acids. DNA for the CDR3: TGTGCCAGCAGCTCTGGGACTAGCGGGAGTTTCGGCGAGCAGTACTTC. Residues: CASSSGTSGSFGEQYF.

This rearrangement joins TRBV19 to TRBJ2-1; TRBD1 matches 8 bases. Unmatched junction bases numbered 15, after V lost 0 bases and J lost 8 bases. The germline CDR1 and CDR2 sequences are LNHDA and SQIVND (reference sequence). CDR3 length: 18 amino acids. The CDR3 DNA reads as TGTGCCAGTAGTATAGATGTGCCGGACAGGGCAAATCGGGATGAGCAGTTCTTC. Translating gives CASSIDVPDRANRDEQFF.

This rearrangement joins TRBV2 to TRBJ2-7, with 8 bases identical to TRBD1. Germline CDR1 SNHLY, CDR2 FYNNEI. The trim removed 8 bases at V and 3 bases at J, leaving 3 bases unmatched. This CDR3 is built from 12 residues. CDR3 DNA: TGTGCCAGCTTCGGACAGGGCTACGAGCAGTACTTC. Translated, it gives CASFGQGYEQYF.

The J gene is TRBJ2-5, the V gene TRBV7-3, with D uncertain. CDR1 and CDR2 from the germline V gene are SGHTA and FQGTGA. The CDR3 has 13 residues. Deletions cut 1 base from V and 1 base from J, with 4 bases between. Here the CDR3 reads CASSLNPQETQYF. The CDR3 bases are TGTGCCAGCAGCTTAAATCCCCAAGAGACCCAGTACTTC.

CDR3 in amino acids: CASGPGLMGHTQPQHF. The CDR3 DNA follows: TGTGCCAGCGGTCCGGGGTTAATGGGACACACTCAGCCCCAGCATTTT. This rearrangement joins TRBV27 to TRBJ1-5; the D gene is possibly TRBD1 (6 bases). The V end lost 8 bases, the J end lost 6 bases, and 23 bases lay between the germline ends. Germline values: CDR1 MNHEY, CDR2 SMNVEV (reference sequence). The CDR3 totals 16 residues.

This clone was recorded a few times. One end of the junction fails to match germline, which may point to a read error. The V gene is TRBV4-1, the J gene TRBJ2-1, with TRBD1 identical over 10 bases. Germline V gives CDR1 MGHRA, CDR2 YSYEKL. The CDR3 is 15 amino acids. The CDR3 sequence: CASSQGTGASNEQFF. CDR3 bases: TGTGCCAGCAGCCAAGGGACAGGGGCTAGCAATGAGCAGTTCTTC.

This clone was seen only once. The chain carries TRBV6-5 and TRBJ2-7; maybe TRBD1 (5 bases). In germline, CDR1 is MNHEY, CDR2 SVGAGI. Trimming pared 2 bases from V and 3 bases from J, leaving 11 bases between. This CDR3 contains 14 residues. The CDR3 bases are TGTGCCAGCAGTTACGCTAAAGACAGCTACGAGCAGTACTTC. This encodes CASSYAKDSYEQYF.

CDR3 bases: TGTGCCAGCAGCTTAGACGGGTCTGGAAACACCATATATTTT. Protein product: CASSLDGSGNTIYF. The chain joins TRBV7-3 to TRBJ1-3; no firm D call. The CDR3 totals 14 residues. Germline assignment: CDR1 SGHTA and CDR2 FQGTGA. V lost 2 bases, J lost 1 base, and 6 bases lay in between.

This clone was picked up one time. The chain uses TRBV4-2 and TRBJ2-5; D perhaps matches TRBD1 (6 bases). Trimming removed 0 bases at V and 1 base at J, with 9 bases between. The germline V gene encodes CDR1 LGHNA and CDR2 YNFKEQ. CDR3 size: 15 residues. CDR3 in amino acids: CASSQDEDSQETQYF. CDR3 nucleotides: TGTGCCAGCAGCCAAGATGAGGACAGCCAAGAGACCCAGTACTTC.

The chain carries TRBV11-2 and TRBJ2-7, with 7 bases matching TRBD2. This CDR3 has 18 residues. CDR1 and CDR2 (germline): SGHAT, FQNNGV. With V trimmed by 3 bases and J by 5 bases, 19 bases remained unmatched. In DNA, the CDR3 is TGTGCCAGCAGCTTGGGGGGGACTGACACCTATAGAAGACACGAGCAGTACTTC. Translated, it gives CASSLGGTDTYRRHEQYF.

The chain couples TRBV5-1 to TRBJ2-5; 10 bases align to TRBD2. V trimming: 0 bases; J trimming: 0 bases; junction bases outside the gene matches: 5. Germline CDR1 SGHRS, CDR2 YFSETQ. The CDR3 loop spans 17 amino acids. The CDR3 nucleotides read TGCGCCAGCAGCTTGGCAGGTAGCGGGAGGTACCAAGAGACCCAGTACTTC. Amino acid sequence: CASSLAGSGRYQETQYF.

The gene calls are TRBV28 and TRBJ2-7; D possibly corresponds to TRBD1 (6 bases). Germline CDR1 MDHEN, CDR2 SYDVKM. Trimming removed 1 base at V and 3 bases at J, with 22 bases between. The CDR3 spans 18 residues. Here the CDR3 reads CASSLSVLGGQPNYEQYF. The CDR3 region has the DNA TGTGCCAGCAGTTTATCTGTTCTAGGGGGACAACCAAACTACGAGCAGTACTTC.

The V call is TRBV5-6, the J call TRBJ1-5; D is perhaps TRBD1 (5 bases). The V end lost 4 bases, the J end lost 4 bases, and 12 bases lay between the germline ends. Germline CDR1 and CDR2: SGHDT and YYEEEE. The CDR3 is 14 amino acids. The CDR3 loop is CASSPLGGNQPQHF. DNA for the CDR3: TGTGCCAGCAGCCCCCTGGGGGGGAATCAGCCCCAGCATTTT.

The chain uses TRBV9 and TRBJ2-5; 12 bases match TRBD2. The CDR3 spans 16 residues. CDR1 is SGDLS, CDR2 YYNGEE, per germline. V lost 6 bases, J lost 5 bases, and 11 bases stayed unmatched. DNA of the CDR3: TGTGCCAGCACCATGACTAGCGGGAGTTCTCGGGAGACCCAGTACTTC. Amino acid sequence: CASTMTSGSSRETQYF.

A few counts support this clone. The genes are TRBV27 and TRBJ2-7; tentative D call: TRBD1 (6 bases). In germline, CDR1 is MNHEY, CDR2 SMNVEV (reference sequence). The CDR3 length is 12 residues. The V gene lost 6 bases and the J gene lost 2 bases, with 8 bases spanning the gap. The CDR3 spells CASRQGPYEQYF. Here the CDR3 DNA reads TGTGCCAGCAGACAGGGACCCTACGAGCAGTACTTC.

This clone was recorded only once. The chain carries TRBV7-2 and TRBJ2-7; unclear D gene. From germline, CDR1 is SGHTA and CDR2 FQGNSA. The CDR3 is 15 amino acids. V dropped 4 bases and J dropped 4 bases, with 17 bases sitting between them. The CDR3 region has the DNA TGTGCCAGCAGCTCCCCCAGTTGGGGTGGATACGAGCAGTACTTC. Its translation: CASSSPSWGGYEQYF.